These 25 T cell receptor beta chains came from one sample sequenced in a study of blood T cells in healthy people across ages. The use of a sample-barcoded 5' primer and a J-beta primer mix characterized a second PCR of roughly 6 to 11 cycles. Each CDR3 protein gets one entry after TCRdb re-called the 5' RACE reads with MiXCR. Among approximately 2,000,000 distinct CDR3 sequences, about 39% were seen once, and the ten largest hold more than 20%. Sequenced input: blood. These TCRs come from a human donor in good health.

This chain uses TRBV6-2 or TRBV6-3 with TRBJ2-1; a possible D gene is TRBD2 (6 bases). The CDR3 length is 16 residues. V lost 6 bases and J 7 bases, leaving 22 bases between the germline ends. Germline CDR1 reads MNHEY; CDR2 reads SVGEGT. CDR3 sequence reads: CASRNRFGGGSNEQFF. The DNA for the CDR3 is TGTGCCAGCAGAAATCGCTTCGGGGGAGGTAGTAATGAGCAGTTCTTC.

This clonotype showed up just a few times. The genes are TRBV9 and TRBJ1-1; TRBD1 aligns across 7 bases. J was trimmed by 9 bases and V by 3 bases; bases with no gene match: 8. The CDR3 runs to 13 residues. Germline V gives CDR1 SGDLS, CDR2 YYNGEE. In DNA, the CDR3 is TGTGCCAGCAGCGACGGGACAGCCCGGAAAGCTTTCTTT. It specifies CASSDGTARKAFF.

The chain combines TRBV11-2 with TRBJ2-1; D is possibly TRBD1 (6 bases). The V and J ends lost 5 bases and 5 bases respectively, with 19 bases between them. Germline lookup yields CDR1 SGHAT and CDR2 FQNNGV. There are 16 residues in the CDR3. The CDR3 is CASSEIYRERNNEQFF. In DNA form, the CDR3 reads TGTGCCAGCAGCGAGATCTACAGGGAAAGGAACAATGAGCAGTTCTTC.

In this sample, this clonotype turned up a few times. A read error may account for a junction end that differs from germline. The V gene is TRBV4-3, the J gene TRBJ2-3; D remains unclear. The V gene's germline CDR1 is LGHNA and CDR2 YSLEER. The CDR3 covers 13 residues. The CDR3 protein is CVSSHERRDTQYF. The CDR3 DNA sequence: TGCGTCAGCAGCCACGAACGAAGGGATACGCAGTATTTT.

V gene TRBV20-1 combines with J gene TRBJ1-1, with D tentatively TRBD1 (6 bases). With 4 bases removed from V and 1 base from J, the gap between germline ends came to 16 bases. Germline V CDR1 and CDR2: DFQATT, SNEGSKA (reference sequence). There are 15 residues in the CDR3. The CDR3 DNA reads TGCAGTGCTACCCTACCGATGACAGGGAACACTGAAGCTTTCTTT. It is translated as CSATLPMTGNTEAFF.

The chain combines TRBV9 with TRBJ2-6; D tentatively fits TRBD1 or TRBD2 (6 bases each). The CDR3 extends over 17 amino acids. Germline CDR1 is SGDLS and CDR2 is YYNGEE. V lost 5 bases and J 0 bases, leaving 15 bases between the germline ends. The CDR3 sequence: CASRREGGSSGANVLTF. The DNA of the CDR3 is TGTGCCAGCAGGCGAGAAGGGGGGAGCTCTGGGGCCAACGTCCTGACTTTC.

The chain's CDR3 is CSARSGEGRETQYF. In nucleotides, the CDR3 is TGCAGTGCTAGGTCTGGGGAGGGGCGGGAGACCCAGTACTTC. This chain links TRBV20-1 with TRBJ2-7, with 7 bases identical to TRBD2. The DNA matches TRBJ2-5 better at its end, which makes the J call doubtful. Per germline, CDR1 DFQATT and CDR2 SNEGSKA (reference sequence). This CDR3 is built from 14 residues.

The chain carries TRBV5-1 and TRBJ1-1; D unclear. This CDR3 has 11 amino acids. The germline V and J ends were trimmed by 4 bases and 7 bases, with 8 bases remaining between them. Germline values: CDR1 SGHRS, CDR2 YFSETQ. DNA of the CDR3: TGCGCCAGCAGCGAGGGATATGAAGCTTTCTTT. This codes for CASSEGYEAFF.

The CDR3 reads CASSYSTGQGTDTQYF. The CDR3 DNA sequence: TGTGCCAGCAGCTATTCCACAGGACAAGGCACAGATACGCAGTATTTT. This chain connects TRBV7-9 to TRBJ2-3; D might be TRBD1 (5 bases). CDR1 SEHNR and CDR2 FQNEAQ come from the germline V gene (reference sequence). The V gene lost 4 bases and the J gene lost 1 base, with 15 bases spanning the gap. CDR3 length equals 16 residues. The full variable domain, with the rest looked up from reference TRBV7-9 and TRBJ2-3, is DTGVSQNPRHKITKRGQNVTFRCDPISEHNRLYWYRQTLGQGPEFLTYFQNEAQLEKSRLLSDRFSAERPKGSFSTLEIQRTEQGDSAMYLCASSYSTGQGTDTQYFGPGTRLTVL.

The gene calls are TRBV20-1 and TRBJ2-3, with D possibly called TRBD1 or TRBD2 (5 bases each). CDR1 is DFQATT, CDR2 SNEGSKA, per germline (reference sequence). This CDR3 has 13 residues. V was pared by 5 bases and J by 3 bases, with 12 bases between. The CDR3 DNA reads TGCAGTGCTGGGGGTTCTGAGACAGATACGCAGTATTTT. The encoded protein is CSAGGSETDTQYF.

This chain links TRBV9 with TRBJ2-5; 9 nucleotides match TRBD2. From germline, CDR1 is SGDLS and CDR2 YYNGEE. This CDR3 is 16 amino acids long. Trimming cost V 0 bases and J 2 bases; bases outside gene matches: 5. CDR3 amino acids: CASSVGSTSGQETQYF. CDR3 coding DNA: TGTGCCAGCAGCGTAGGGAGTACTAGCGGGCAAGAGACCCAGTACTTC. The whole variable domain, remainder taken from reference TRBV9 and TRBJ2-5, is DSGVTQTPKHLITATGQRVTLRCSPRSGDLSVYWYQQSLDQGLQFLIQYYNGEERAKGNILERFSAQQFPDLHSELNLSSLELGDSALYFCASSVGSTSGQETQYFGPGTRLLVL.

This clonotype came up a few times. For the CDR3, the DNA is TGCAGTGCTAGATTCAGCTTCTATGGCTACACCTTC. As protein: CSARFSFYGYTF. J is TRBJ1-2 and V is TRBV20-1; D gene ambiguous. V lost 2 bases, J lost 4 bases, and 8 bases lay in between. The CDR3 is 12 amino acids. The germline V gene has CDR1 DFQATT and CDR2 SNEGSKA (reference sequence).

At least ten counts were recorded for this clonotype. The gene calls are TRBV7-2 and TRBJ1-2; D perhaps matches TRBD1 (5 bases). Trimming removed 1 base from V and 6 bases from J, with 9 bases in between. CDR1 is SGHTA, CDR2 FQGNSA, per germline. The CDR3 runs 13 residues. CDR3 amino acids: CASSLGGFDGYTF. DNA of the CDR3: TGTGCCAGCAGCTTAGGGGGGTTTGATGGCTACACCTTC.

J is TRBJ2-5 and V is TRBV9; D may be TRBD2 (6 bases). From germline, CDR1 is SGDLS and CDR2 YYNGEE. Trimming took 0 bases from V and 1 from J, leaving 10 bases between them. The CDR3 is 15 amino acids. The CDR3 DNA is TGTGCCAGCAGCGTAGCCGGGGACTTCCAAGAGACCCAGTACTTC. Translating gives CASSVAGDFQETQYF.

This clonotype was found a few times. The V call is TRBV7-9, the J call TRBJ1-4; D gene ambiguous. With 5 bases removed from V and 5 bases from J, the gap between germline ends came to 12 bases. Germline V CDR1 and CDR2: SEHNR, FQNEAQ (reference sequence). The CDR3 runs 14 residues. The CDR3 coding sequence is TGTGCCAGCAGCCCCATGGGAGGGAATGAAAAACTGTTTTTT. This sequence encodes CASSPMGGNEKLFF. The variable domain in full, with the rest retrieved from reference TRBV7-9 and TRBJ1-4, is DTGVSQNPRHKITKRGQNVTFRCDPISEHNRLYWYRQTLGQGPEFLTYFQNEAQLEKSRLLSDRFSAERPKGSFSTLEIQRTEQGDSAMYLCASSPMGGNEKLFFGSGTQLSVL.

This clonotype was counted a single time. At one of its ends the junction is not consistent with the germline gene, which may arise from a read error. The chain has TRBV7-2 and TRBJ2-5; the D is unclear. The germline gives CDR1 SGHTA, CDR2 FQGNSA. This CDR3 is 13 amino acids long. The DNA of the CDR3 is TGTGTCAGCAGCTTAATAAGGGAAGAGACCCAGTACTTC. This sequence encodes CVSSLIREETQYF.

This rearrangement joins TRBV14 to TRBJ1-1; D not resolved. Trimming left V 0 bases short and J 4 bases short, with 6 bases between. Germline lookup yields CDR1 SGHDN and CDR2 FVKESK. This CDR3 is 13 amino acids long. In DNA form, the CDR3 reads TGTGCCAGCAGCCAAGAACGGGCCACTGAAGCTTTCTTT. Its translation: CASSQERATEAFF.

This clonotype was counted only a few times. V gene TRBV27 combines with J gene TRBJ2-1, with unresolved D. Germline assignment: CDR1 MNHEY and CDR2 SMNVEV (reference sequence). The CDR3 is 14 amino acids. V was pared by 6 bases and J by 0 bases, with 9 bases between. The CDR3 sequence: CASSWVFSYNEQFF. Here the CDR3 DNA reads TGTGCCAGCAGCTGGGTCTTCTCCTACAATGAGCAGTTCTTC.

This chain links TRBV7-8 with TRBJ2-5, with 8 positions matching TRBD2. Germline V gives CDR1 SGHVS, CDR2 FQNEAQ. There are 14 residues in the CDR3. V dropped 0 bases and J dropped 7; count of bases not matched to a gene: 4. For the CDR3, the DNA is TGTGCCAGCAGCTTAGCTAGCGGGGAGGGGACCCAGTACTTC. This translates into CASSLASGEGTQYF.

V is TRBV6-1 and J is TRBJ1-2, with 9 bases identical to TRBD1. Germline assignment: CDR1 MNHNS and CDR2 SASEGT. V lost 6 bases, J lost 4 bases, and 9 bases stayed unmatched. The CDR3 is 15 residues long. CDR3 in DNA: TGTGCCAGCAGGGACGGACAGGGGAACTTCTATGGCTACACCTTC. This sequence encodes CASRDGQGNFYGYTF.

Points on this clonotype: Its ends do not fully match the called genes, so a read error is possible. The chain couples TRBV5-1 to TRBJ1-2; the D gene is possibly TRBD1 (5 bases). The CDR3 is 12 amino acids. Germline V gene sequence: CDR1 SGHRS, CDR2 YFSETQ. The CDR3 spells CACSFSGYGYTF. Here the CDR3 DNA reads TGCGCCTGCAGCTTTTCAGGGTATGGCTACACCTTC.

The gene calls are TRBV7-2 and TRBJ2-2; 9 nucleotides align to TRBD1. The CDR3 is made up of 16 amino acids. Germline CDR1 and CDR2: SGHTA and FQGNSA. The trim removed 4 bases at V and 2 bases at J, leaving 5 bases unmatched. The CDR3 here is CASSSGQGPNTGELFF. The CDR3 nucleotides read TGTGCCAGCAGCTCAGGACAGGGGCCTAACACCGGGGAGCTGTTTTTT.

The chain recombines TRBV12-3 or TRBV12-4 with TRBJ1-5; D gene unclear. This CDR3 comprises 15 residues. V lost 0 bases to trimming and J lost 4 bases, with 10 bases between them. Here the CDR3 DNA reads TGTGCCAGCAGTTTAGCGGGATTTTTAAATCAGCCCCAGCATTTT. Its translation is CASSLAGFLNQPQHF.

The rearrangement links TRBV7-2 to TRBJ2-7, with D hard to call. There are 15 residues in the CDR3. Germline V lookup: CDR1 SGHTA, CDR2 FQGNSA. The V end lost 1 base, the J end lost 0 bases, and 10 bases lay between the germline ends. The CDR3 DNA sequence: TGTGCCAGCAGCTTAGAGGTGGCGGTCTCCTACGAGCAGTACTTC. This encodes CASSLEVAVSYEQYF. Drawing the rest from reference TRBV7-2 and TRBJ2-7, the complete variable domain is GAGVSQSPSNKVTEKGKDVELRCDPISGHTALYWYRQSLGQGLEFLIYFQGNSAPDKSGLPSDRFSAERTGGSVSTLTIQRTQQEDSAVYLCASSLEVAVSYEQYFGPGTRLTVT.

The gene calls are TRBV27 and TRBJ1-6; no clear D. CDR1 is MNHEY and CDR2 is SMNVEV in the germline V gene (reference sequence). The CDR3 loop spans 12 amino acids. V lost 4 bases, J lost 7 bases, and 5 bases lay in between. The CDR3, as DNA: TGTGCCAGCAGTTATGAGAATTCACCCCTCCACTTT. Amino acid sequence: CASSYENSPLHF.